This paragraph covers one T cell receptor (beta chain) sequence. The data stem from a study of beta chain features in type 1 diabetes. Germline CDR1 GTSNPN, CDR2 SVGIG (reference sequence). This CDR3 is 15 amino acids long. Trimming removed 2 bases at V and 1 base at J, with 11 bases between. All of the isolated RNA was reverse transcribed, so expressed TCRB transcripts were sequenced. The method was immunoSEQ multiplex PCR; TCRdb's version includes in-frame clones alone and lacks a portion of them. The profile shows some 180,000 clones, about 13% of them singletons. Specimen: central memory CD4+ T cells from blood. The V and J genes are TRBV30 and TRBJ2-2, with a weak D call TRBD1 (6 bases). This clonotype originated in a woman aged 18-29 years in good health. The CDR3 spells CAWSRDNLNTGELFF. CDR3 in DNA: TGTGCCTGGAGTAGGGACAACCTGAACACCGGGGAGCTGTTTTTT.